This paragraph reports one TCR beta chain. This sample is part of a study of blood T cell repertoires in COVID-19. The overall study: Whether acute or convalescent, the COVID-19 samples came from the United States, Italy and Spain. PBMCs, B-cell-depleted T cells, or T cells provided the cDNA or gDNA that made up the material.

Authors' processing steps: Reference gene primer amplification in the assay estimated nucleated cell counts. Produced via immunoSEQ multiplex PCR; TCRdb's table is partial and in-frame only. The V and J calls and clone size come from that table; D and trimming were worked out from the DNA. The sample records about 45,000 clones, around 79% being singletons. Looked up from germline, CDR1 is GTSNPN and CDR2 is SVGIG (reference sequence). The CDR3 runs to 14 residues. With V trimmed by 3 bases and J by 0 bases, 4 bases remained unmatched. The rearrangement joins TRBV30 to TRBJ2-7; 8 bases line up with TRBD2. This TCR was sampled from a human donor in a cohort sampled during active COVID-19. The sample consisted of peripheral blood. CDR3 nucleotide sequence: TGTGCCTGGAGCAGACTAGCGTCCTCCTACGAGCAGTACTTC. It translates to CAWSRLASSYEQYF.